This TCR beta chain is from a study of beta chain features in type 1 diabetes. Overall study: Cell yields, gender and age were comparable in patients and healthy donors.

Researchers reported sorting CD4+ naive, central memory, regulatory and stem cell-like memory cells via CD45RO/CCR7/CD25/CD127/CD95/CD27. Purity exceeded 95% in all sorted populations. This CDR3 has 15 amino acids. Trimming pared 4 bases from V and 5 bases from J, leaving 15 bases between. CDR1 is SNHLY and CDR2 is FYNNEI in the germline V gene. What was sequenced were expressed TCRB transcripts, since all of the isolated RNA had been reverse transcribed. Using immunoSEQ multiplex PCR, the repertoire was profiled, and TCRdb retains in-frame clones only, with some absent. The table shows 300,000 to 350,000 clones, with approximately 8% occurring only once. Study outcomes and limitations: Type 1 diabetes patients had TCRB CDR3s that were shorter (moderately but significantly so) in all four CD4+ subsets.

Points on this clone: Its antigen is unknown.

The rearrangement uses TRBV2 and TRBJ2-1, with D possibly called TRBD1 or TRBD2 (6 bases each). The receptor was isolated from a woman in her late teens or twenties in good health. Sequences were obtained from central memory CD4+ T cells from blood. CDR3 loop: CASSVGRGGNNEQFF. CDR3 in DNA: TGTGCCAGCAGTGTGGGCAGGGGAGGAAACAATGAGCAGTTCTTC. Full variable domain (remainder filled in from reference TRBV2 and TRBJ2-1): EPEVTQTPSHQVTQMGQEVILRCVPISNHLYFYWYRQILGQKVEFLVSFYNNEISEKSEIFDDQFSVERPDGSNFTLKIRSTKLEDSAMYFCASSVGRGGNNEQFFGPGTRLTVL.